This TCR beta chain appears in the sequencing data of a study of T cell responses to AZD1222 COVID-19 vaccine. Profiling relied on immunoSEQ multiplex PCR, and the TCRdb table lists in-frame clones only, not all of them. The repertoire holds tens of thousands of clones, with 87% as singletons. Study conclusions and caveats: Dominant CD4 TCR responses targeted spike regions 160-218 and 743-854.

As for this clone: What it binds is not known.

CDR1 is SQVTM and CDR2 is ANQGSEA in the germline V gene. The CDR3 is 13 residues long. Pooling covered second doses at about 4 or about 12 weeks. The material was peripheral blood, obtained 28 days after the second AZD1222 dose. This receptor was identified in an adult who received the AZD1222 COVID-19 vaccine. This rearrangement joins TRBV29-1 to TRBJ1-1, with 7 bases aligning to TRBD1. The CDR3, as DNA: TGCAGTCTCAGGGGGAGGATGAACACTGAAGCTTTCTTT. It codes for CSLRGRMNTEAFF.